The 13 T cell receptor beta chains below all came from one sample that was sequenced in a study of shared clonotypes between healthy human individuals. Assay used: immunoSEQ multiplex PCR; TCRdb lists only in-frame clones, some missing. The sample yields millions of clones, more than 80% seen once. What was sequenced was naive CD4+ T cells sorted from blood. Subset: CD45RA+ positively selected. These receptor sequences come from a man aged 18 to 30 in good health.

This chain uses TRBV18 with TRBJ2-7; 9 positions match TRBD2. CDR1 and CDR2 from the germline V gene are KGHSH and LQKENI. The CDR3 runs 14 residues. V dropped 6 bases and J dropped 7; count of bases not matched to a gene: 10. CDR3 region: CASSLAGSGAEQYF. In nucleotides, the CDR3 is TGTGCCAGCTCCCTAGCGGGGTCCGGTGCGGAGCAGTACTTC.

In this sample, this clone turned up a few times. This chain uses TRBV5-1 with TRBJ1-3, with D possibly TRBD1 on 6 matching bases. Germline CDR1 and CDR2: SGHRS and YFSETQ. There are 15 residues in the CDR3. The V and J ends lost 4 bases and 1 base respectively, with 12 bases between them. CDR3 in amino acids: CASSMTGGSGNTIYF. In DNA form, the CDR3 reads TGCGCCAGCAGCATGACAGGAGGGTCTGGAAACACCATATATTTT. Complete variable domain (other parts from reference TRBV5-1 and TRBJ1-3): KAGVTQTPRYLIKTRGQQVTLSCSPISGHRSVSWYQQTPGQGLQFLFEYFSETQRNKGNFPGRFSGRQFSNSRSEMNVSTLELGDSALYLCASSMTGGSGNTIYFGEGSWLTVV.

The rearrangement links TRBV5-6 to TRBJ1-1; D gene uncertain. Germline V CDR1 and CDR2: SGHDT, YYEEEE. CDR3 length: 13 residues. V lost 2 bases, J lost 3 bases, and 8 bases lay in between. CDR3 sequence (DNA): TGTGCCAGCAGCTTTAGGGAGTACACTGAAGCTTTCTTT. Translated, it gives CASSFREYTEAFF.

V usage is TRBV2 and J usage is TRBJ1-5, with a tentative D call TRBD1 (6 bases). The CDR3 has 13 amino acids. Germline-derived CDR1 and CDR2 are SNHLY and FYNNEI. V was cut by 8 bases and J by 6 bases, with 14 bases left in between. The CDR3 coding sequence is TGTGCCAGCGGGTCCCACAGGGCTCAGCCCCAGCATTTT. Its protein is CASGSHRAQPQHF.

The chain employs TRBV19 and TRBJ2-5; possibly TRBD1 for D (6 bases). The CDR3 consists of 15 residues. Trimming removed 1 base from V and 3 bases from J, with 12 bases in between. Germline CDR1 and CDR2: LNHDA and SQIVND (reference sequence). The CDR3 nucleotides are TGTGCCAGTAGTATAGGGACAGCTTCAAAAGAGACCCAGTACTTC. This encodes CASSIGTASKETQYF.

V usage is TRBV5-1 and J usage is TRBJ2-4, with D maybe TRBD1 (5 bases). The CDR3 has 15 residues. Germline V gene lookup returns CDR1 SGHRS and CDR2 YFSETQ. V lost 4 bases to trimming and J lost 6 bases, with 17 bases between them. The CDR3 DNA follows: TGCGCCAGCAGCCCGCTAACAGGCGCCGTAAACATTCAGTACTTC. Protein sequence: CASSPLTGAVNIQYF. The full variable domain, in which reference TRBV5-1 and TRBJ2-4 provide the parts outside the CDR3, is KAGVTQTPRYLIKTRGQQVTLSCSPISGHRSVSWYQQTPGQGLQFLFEYFSETQRNKGNFPGRFSGRQFSNSRSEMNVSTLELGDSALYLCASSPLTGAVNIQYFGAGTRLSVL.

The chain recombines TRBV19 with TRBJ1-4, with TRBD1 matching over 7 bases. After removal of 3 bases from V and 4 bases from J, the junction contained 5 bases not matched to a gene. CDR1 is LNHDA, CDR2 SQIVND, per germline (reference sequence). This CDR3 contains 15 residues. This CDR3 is CASSMGTADNEKLFF. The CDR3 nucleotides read TGTGCCAGTAGTATGGGGACAGCAGATAATGAAAAACTGTTTTTT.

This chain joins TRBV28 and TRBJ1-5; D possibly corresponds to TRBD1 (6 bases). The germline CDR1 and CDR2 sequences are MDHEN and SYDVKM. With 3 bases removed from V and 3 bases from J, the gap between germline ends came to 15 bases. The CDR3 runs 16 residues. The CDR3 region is CASSFDRTRNNQPQHF. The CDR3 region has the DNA TGTGCCAGCAGTTTTGACAGGACTCGAAACAATCAGCCCCAGCATTTT.

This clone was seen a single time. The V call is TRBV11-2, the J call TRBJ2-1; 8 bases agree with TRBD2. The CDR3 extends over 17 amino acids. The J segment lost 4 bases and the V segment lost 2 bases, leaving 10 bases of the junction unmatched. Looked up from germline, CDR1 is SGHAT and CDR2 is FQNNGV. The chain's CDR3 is CASSLRGVPSGYNEQFF. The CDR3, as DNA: TGTGCCAGCAGCTTAAGGGGGGTTCCTAGCGGGTACAATGAGCAGTTCTTC.

DNA of the CDR3: TGTGCCAGCAGCCCAGTTGAGGGAAAATCTGGAAACACCATATATTTT. This translates into CASSPVEGKSGNTIYF. The chain links TRBV14 to TRBJ1-3; D remains unclear. Trimming left V 4 bases short and J 1 base short, with 14 bases between. There are 16 residues in the CDR3. Germline V CDR1 and CDR2: SGHDN, FVKESK. The variable domain in full, completed from reference TRBV14 and TRBJ1-3, reads EAGVTQFPSHSVIEKGQTVTLRCDPISGHDNLYWYRRVMGKEIKFLLHFVKESKQDESGMPNNRFLAERTGGTYSTLKVQPAELEDSGVYFCASSPVEGKSGNTIYFGEGSWLTVV.

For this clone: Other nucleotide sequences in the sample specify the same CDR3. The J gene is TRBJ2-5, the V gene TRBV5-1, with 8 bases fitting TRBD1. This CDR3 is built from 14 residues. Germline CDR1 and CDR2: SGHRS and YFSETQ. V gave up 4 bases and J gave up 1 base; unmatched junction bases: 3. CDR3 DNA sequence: TGCGCCAGCAGCCGGGGGACAGGCCAAGAGACCCAGTACTTC. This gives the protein CASSRGTGQETQYF.

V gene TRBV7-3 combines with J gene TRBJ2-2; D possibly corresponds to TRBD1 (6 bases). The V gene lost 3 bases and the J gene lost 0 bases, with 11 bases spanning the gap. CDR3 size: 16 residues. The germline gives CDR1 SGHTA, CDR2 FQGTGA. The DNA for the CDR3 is TGTGCCAGCAGCTTTCGACAGGTTACGAACACCGGGGAGCTGTTTTTT. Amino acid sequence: CASSFRQVTNTGELFF.

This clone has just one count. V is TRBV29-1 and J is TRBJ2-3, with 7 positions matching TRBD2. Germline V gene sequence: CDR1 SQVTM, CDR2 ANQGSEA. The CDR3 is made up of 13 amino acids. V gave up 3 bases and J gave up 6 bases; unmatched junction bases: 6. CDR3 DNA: TGCAGCGTTGAGGCCGAACTAGCGGATACGCAGTATTTT. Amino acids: CSVEAELADTQYF.